Each of the 15 T cell receptor beta chains below was sequenced from the same sample in a study of radiation and T cells in renal cell carcinoma. Time point of the sample: blood 2 weeks post-SBRT. Treatment in this sample: 15 Gy SBRT to primary tumor, nephrectomy 4 weeks later. Sequencing used immunoSEQ multiplex PCR; TCRdb keeps in-frame clones, though not all of them. The profile shows roughly 120,000 clones, 75% to 90% of them singletons. This sample comprised blood, obtained from a patient whose treatment included radiotherapy and nephrectomy. The receptors derive from a woman aged 60-70 years with renal cell carcinoma.

This chain links TRBV30 with TRBJ2-5, with D perhaps matching TRBD1 (5 bases). Gene TRBJ2-7 matches the end of the DNA better, so the J call may be wrong. This CDR3 is built from 17 residues. CDR1 is GTSNPN and CDR2 is SVGIG in the germline V gene (reference sequence). CDR3 DNA sequence: TGTGCCTGGAGTGATTCTGCCTACAGGTGGTCCTCCTACGAGCAGTACTTC. It encodes CAWSDSAYRWSSYEQYF.

The chain has TRBV9 and TRBJ1-2; TRBD1 matches at 10 bases. This CDR3 has 16 amino acids. CDR1 and CDR2 (germline): SGDLS, YYNGEE. The ends lost 0 bases at V and 10 bases at J; junction bases unmatched: 12. The CDR3 bases are TGTGCCAGCAGCGTAGAGCCTTCCGGGACAGGGGTAGCCTACACCTTC. Amino acids: CASSVEPSGTGVAYTF.

This chain links TRBV7-2 with TRBJ2-2; no definite D call. This CDR3 is built from 13 residues. CDR1 is SGHTA, CDR2 FQGNSA, per germline. V lost 2 bases and J lost 7, with 8 bases in between. The CDR3 reads CASSLNADGELFF. The CDR3 nucleotides read TGTGCCAGCAGCTTAAACGCCGACGGGGAGCTGTTTTTT.

V and J are TRBV5-6 and TRBJ1-1; D perhaps matches TRBD1 (5 bases). Trimming left V 0 bases short and J 3 bases short, with 9 bases between. Germline values: CDR1 SGHDT, CDR2 YYEEEE. The length of the CDR3 is 14 residues. In DNA, the CDR3 is TGTGCCAGCAGCTTGGAGGGGCCCTACACTGAAGCTTTCTTT. It is translated as CASSLEGPYTEAFF.

This chain links TRBV9 with TRBJ2-5; 9 nucleotides agree with TRBD1. Per germline, CDR1 SGDLS and CDR2 YYNGEE. Germline trimming cut 6 bases from V and 2 bases from J; bases unmatched to any gene: 5. The CDR3 consists of 14 residues. In DNA, the CDR3 is TGTGCCAGCACGACAGGGGGAGTGCAAGAGACCCAGTACTTC. Its translation is CASTTGGVQETQYF. The variable domain in full, with the rest retrieved from reference TRBV9 and TRBJ2-5, is DSGVTQTPKHLITATGQRVTLRCSPRSGDLSVYWYQQSLDQGLQFLIQYYNGEERAKGNILERFSAQQFPDLHSELNLSSLELGDSALYFCASTTGGVQETQYFGPGTRLLVL.

The V call is TRBV19, the J call TRBJ2-2; no clear D. The CDR3 is 13 amino acids. V lost 4 bases and J 6 bases, leaving 9 bases between the germline ends. Germline CDR1 LNHDA, CDR2 SQIVND (reference sequence). The CDR3 reads CASSTSGAGELFF. CDR3 nucleotide sequence: TGTGCCAGTAGTACCTCTGGCGCCGGGGAGCTGTTTTTT.

This chain uses TRBV10-3 with TRBJ2-5; D is perhaps TRBD1 (6 bases). The CDR3 spans 11 residues. Trimming stripped 9 bases from V and 3 bases from J, with 8 bases between. From germline, CDR1 is ENHRY and CDR2 SYGVKD. The CDR3 sequence: CAIRQEETQYF. For the CDR3, the DNA is TGTGCCATACGACAGGAAGAGACCCAGTACTTC.

This clone was recorded a few times. This chain joins TRBV28 and TRBJ1-1, with TRBD1 matching 10 bases. The V gene's germline CDR1 is MDHEN and CDR2 SYDVKM. V dropped 6 bases and J dropped 3; count of bases not matched to a gene: 4. This CDR3 region has 14 residues. CDR3 amino acids: CASSRQGAYTEAFF. The DNA for the CDR3 is TGTGCCAGCAGCAGACAGGGGGCATACACTGAAGCTTTCTTT.

CDR3 coding DNA: TGTGCCTGGAGTACAACTAGCAACGAGCAGTACTTC. Protein product: CAWSTTSNEQYF. The V call is TRBV30, the J call TRBJ2-7; the D gene is possibly TRBD2 (6 bases). The CDR3 loop spans 12 amino acids. The V and J ends lost 2 bases and 5 bases respectively, with 10 bases between them. CDR1 and CDR2 from the germline V gene are GTSNPN and SVGIG (reference sequence).

The rearrangement uses TRBV7-9 and TRBJ2-7, with TRBD1 matching 7 bases. V gave up 2 bases and J gave up 0 bases; unmatched junction bases: 7. Germline V CDR1 and CDR2: SEHNR, FQNEAQ (reference sequence). The CDR3 loop spans 16 amino acids. The CDR3 DNA reads TGTGCCAGCAGCTTATCAACGGGACAGAGCTCCTACGAGCAGTACTTC. Protein: CASSLSTGQSSYEQYF.

This clone is a singleton in its sample. The chain joins TRBV19 to TRBJ1-5, with 10 bases identical to TRBD1. Germline values: CDR1 LNHDA, CDR2 SQIVND (reference sequence). V gave up 5 bases and J gave up 6 bases; unmatched junction bases: 7. The CDR3 loop spans 15 amino acids. For the CDR3, the DNA is TGTGCCAGTAGTGCCCGGGACAGGGGCTCTCAGCCCCAGCATTTT. Its protein product is CASSARDRGSQPQHF. Supplemented by reference TRBV19 and TRBJ1-5, the full variable domain reads DGGITQSPKYLFRKEGQNVTLSCEQNLNHDAMYWYRQDPGQGLRLIYYSQIVNDFQKGDIAEGYSVSREKKESFPLTVTSAQKNPTAFYLCASSARDRGSQPQHFGDGTRLSIL.

The V call is TRBV4-2, the J call TRBJ2-7; 8 positions match TRBD1. Germline V gene data show CDR1 as LGHNA and CDR2 as YNFKEQ. The CDR3 loop spans 15 amino acids. V lost 1 base to trimming and J lost 5 bases; unmatched junction nucleotides: 7. This CDR3 is CASSQGPQGADEQYF. The CDR3 DNA reads as TGTGCCAGCAGCCAAGGGCCTCAGGGGGCAGACGAGCAGTACTTC.

The V and J genes are TRBV9 and TRBJ2-5, with D hard to call. Looked up from germline, CDR1 is SGDLS and CDR2 is YYNGEE. There are 15 residues in the CDR3. Deletions cut 1 base from V and 4 bases from J, with 14 bases between. The CDR3 nucleotides are TGTGCCAGCAGCGTAATTCCGGGTTCGGCAGAGACCCAGTACTTC. Its protein product is CASSVIPGSAETQYF.

The V call is TRBV19, the J call TRBJ2-7; tentative D call: TRBD1 (6 bases). V dropped 1 base and J dropped 3 bases, with 13 bases sitting between them. The CDR3 has 15 amino acids. The germline gives CDR1 LNHDA, CDR2 SQIVND (reference sequence). The CDR3 DNA reads as TGTGCCAGTAGTATAGGCCAGGGGTACTTCTACGAGCAGTACTTC. It is translated as CASSIGQGYFYEQYF.

The chain combines TRBV6-6 with TRBJ1-1; D gene ambiguous. V lost 5 bases and J 0 bases, leaving 7 bases between the germline ends. CDR3 length equals 13 residues. Germline V gene data show CDR1 as MNHNY and CDR2 as SVGAGI (reference sequence). This chain's CDR3 is CASSVTMNTEAFF. As DNA, the CDR3 is TGTGCCAGCAGTGTAACTATGAACACTGAAGCTTTCTTT.